What follows is one TCR beta chain and its context. Its antigen is unknown. The sample originates from a study of shared clonotypes between healthy human individuals. Findings and caveats of the study: An expected dependence of interdonor clonotype sharing on sequencing depth was noted.

This CDR3 spans 15 amino acids. V dropped 7 bases and J dropped 8 bases, with 21 bases sitting between them. The germline gives CDR1 LNHDA, CDR2 SQIVND (reference sequence). Measured with immunoSEQ multiplex PCR; TCRdb has only the in-frame clones, and not every one. The repertoire includes roughly 2.2 million clones, 85% to 95% of them detected once, and 0.3% to 0.45% sits in the top ten. Sequenced: naive CD4+ T cells from PBMCs. Described subset: CD45RA+ positively selected. The V gene is TRBV19, the J gene TRBJ2-1; the D call may be TRBD1 or TRBD2 (5 bases each). The source of this sequence is a man between 18 and 35 years old in good health. Some clones in this sample may be carry-over from other donors' samples. CDR3 in DNA: TGTGCCAGTAAGAAGGGTGACATGGGGGTATATGAGCAGTTCTTC. Its translation: CASKKGDMGVYEQFF.